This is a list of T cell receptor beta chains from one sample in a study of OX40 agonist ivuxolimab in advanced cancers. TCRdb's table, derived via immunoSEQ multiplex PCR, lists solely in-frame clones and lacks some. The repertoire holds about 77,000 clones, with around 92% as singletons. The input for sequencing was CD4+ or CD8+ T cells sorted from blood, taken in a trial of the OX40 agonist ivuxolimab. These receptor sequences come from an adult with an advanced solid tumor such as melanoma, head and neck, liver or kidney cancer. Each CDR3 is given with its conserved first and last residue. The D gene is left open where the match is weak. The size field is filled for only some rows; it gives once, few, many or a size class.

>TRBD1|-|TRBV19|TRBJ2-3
TGTGCCAGTAGCCCCGGACAGGGCCGGAGAGATACGCAGTATTTT
CASSPGQGRRDTQYF
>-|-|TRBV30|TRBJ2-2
TGTGCCTGGGTCCCCCAATTCGGGGAGCTGTTTTTT
CAWVPQFGELFF
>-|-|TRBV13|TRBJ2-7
TGTGCCAGCAGCTTACAACCGGGCGAGCAGTACTTC
CASSLQPGEQYF
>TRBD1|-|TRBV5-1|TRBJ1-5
TGCGCCAGCAGCGGTGGGACAGGGGTCAATCAGCCCCAGCATTTT
CASSGGTGVNQPQHF
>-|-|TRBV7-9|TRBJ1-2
TGTGCCAGCAGCTTAAGCACCTATGGCTACACCTTC
CASSLSTYGYTF
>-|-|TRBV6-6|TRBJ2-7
TGTGCCAGCAGGGAGACAAAGAGGTACGAGCAGTACTTC
CASRETKRYEQYF
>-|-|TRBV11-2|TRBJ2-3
TGTGCCAGCAGCTTACCCCCCAATGGCGCGGCGCAGTATTTT
CASSLPPNGAAQYF
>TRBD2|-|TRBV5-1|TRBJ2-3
TGCGCCAGCAGCTATACTAGCGGGGGAGGAACAGATACGCAGTATTTT
CASSYTSGGGTDTQYF
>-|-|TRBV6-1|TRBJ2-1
TGTGCCAGCAGTGAAGGGGACCCCCAGGGGTACTACAATGAGCAGTTCTTC
CASSEGDPQGYYNEQFF
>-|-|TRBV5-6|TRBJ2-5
TGTGCCAGCAGCTTGGGAGGACGAATCTTAGAGACCCAGTACTTC
CASSLGGRILETQYF
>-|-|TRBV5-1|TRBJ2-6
TGCGCCAGCAGCCCCCCGGGCCTGCAGGCTGGGGCCAACGTCCTGACTTTC
CASSPPGLQAGANVLTF
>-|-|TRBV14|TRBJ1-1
TGTGCCAGCAGCCGCCAACGTAACACTGAAGCTTTCTTT
CASSRQRNTEAFF
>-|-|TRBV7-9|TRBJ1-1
TGTGCCAGCAGCTTAGTATCAGGGTTTGGGACTGAAGCTTTCTTT
CASSLVSGFGTEAFF
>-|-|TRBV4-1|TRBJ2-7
TGCGCCAGCAGCCGGGGGGAGGATCCCTACGAGCAGTACTTC
CASSRGEDPYEQYF
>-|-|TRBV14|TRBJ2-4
TGTGCCAGCAGCCAAGGAGGATTAGCCAAAAACATTCAGTACTTC
CASSQGGLAKNIQYF
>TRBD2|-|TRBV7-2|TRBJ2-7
TGTGCCAGCAGCCTTGGGGCGGGGGGGCTACCCTACGAGCAGTACTTC
CASSLGAGGLPYEQYF
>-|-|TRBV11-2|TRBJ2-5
TGTGCCAGCAGCTTTCGTCCGGCACCGGAGACCCAGTACTTC
CASSFRPAPETQYF
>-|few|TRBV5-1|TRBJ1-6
TGCGCCAGCAGCGCCACAGGGAATAATTCACCCCTCCACTTT
CASSATGNNSPLHF
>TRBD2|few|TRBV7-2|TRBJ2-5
TGTGCCAGCAGCAAAAGGACTAGCGGGACGCAAGAGACCCAGTACTTC
CASSKRTSGTQETQYF
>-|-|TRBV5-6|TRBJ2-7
TGTGCCAGCAGCACCCGGCCGGGGGTTGGCGAGCAGTACTTC
CASSTRPGVGEQYF
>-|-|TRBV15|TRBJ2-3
TGTGCCACCAGCAGAGATCAAGATACGCAGTATTTT
CATSRDQDTQYF
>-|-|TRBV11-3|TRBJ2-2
TGTGCCAGCAGCTCAAGGACAGAGCCAGCCGGGGAGCTGTTTTTT
CASSSRTEPAGELFF
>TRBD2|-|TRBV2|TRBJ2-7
TGTGCCAGCAGGGGGACTAGCGGCTCCTACGAGCAGTACTTC
CASRGTSGSYEQYF
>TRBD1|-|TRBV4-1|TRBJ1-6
TGCGCCAGCAGCCAGAGGACAGGGGGCGAGAGTTCACCCCTCCACTTT
CASSQRTGGESSPLHF
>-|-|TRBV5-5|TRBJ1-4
TGTGCCAGCAGCTTCTCTCCCGGGACGGATGAAAAACTGTTTTTT
CASSFSPGTDEKLFF
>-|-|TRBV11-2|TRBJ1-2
TGTGCCAGCAGCTTGGACAGTACTAACTATGGCTACACCTTC
CASSLDSTNYGYTF
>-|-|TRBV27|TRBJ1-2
TGTGCCAGCAGTTTCAGTAGTTATGGTGACGGCTACACCTTC
CASSFSSYGDGYTF
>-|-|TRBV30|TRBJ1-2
TGTGCCTGGAAGGGCAGGGCCCCCAACTATGGCTACACCTTC
CAWKGRAPNYGYTF
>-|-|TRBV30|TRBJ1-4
TGTGCCTGGAGTATGGCAGGGCATGAAAAACTGTTTTTT
CAWSMAGHEKLFF
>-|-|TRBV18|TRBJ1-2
TGTGCCAGCTCAAGTCCTCAGGACAGTGACCTCTTTGGCTACACCTTC
CASSSPQDSDLFGYTF
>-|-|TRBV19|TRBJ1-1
TGTGCCAGTAGTTTTCCCTCTTCTAGAGGGATTCGGTGGAACACTGAAGCTTTCTTT
CASSFPSSRGIRWNTEAFF
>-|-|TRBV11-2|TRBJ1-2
TGTGCCAGCAGCTTAGACGCGGGCTATGGCTACACCTTC
CASSLDAGYGYTF
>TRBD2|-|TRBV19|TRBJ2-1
TGTGCCAGTAGTGTCCTAGCGGGACTTGAGCAGTTCTTC
CASSVLAGLEQFF
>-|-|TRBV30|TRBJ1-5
TGTGCCTGGAGTGTAGGCAGCAATCAGCCCCAGCATTTT
CAWSVGSNQPQHF
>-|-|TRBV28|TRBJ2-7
TGTGCCAGCGTATATCAGGAGGGGACGGGCGAGCAGTACTTC
CASVYQEGTGEQYF
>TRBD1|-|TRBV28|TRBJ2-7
TGTGCCAGCAGTGAAGGACAGGGCACCTACGAGCAGTACTTC
CASSEGQGTYEQYF
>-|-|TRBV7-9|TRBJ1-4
TGTGCCAGCAGCCCGTCCCTGGGACGAGCGCAGGTTGAAAAACTGTTTTTT
CASSPSLGRAQVEKLFF
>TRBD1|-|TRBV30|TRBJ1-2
TGTGCCTGGACCTCCCGGGACAGGGTGTATGGCTACACCTTC
CAWTSRDRVYGYTF
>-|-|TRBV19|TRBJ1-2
TGTGCCAGTAGTATCGCAAGGGGATGGTACACCTTC
CASSIARGWYTF
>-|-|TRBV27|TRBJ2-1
TGTGCCAGCAGTTTGGGGGATTCATACAATGAGCAGTTCTTC
CASSLGDSYNEQFF
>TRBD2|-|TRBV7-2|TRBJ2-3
TGTGCCAGCAGCTTAGGGACTAGCGGGGCTGCAGATACGCAGTATTTT
CASSLGTSGAADTQYF
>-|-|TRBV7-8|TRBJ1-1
TGTGCCAGCAGCTTAGACTCCAACGGACGAGCTTTCTTT
CASSLDSNGRAFF
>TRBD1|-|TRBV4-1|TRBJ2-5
TGCGCCAGCAGCCCTTGGGACAGTCAAGAGACCCAGTACTTC
CASSPWDSQETQYF
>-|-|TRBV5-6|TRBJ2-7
TGTGCCAGCAGCTTGGTTGTTGGGGTACCCAGCGAGCAGTACTTC
CASSLVVGVPSEQYF
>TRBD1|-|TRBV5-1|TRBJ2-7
TGCGCCAGCAGCTGGGACAGCTCCTACGAGCAGTACTTC
CASSWDSSYEQYF
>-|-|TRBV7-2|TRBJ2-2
TGTGCCAGCAGCTCGGACACCGGGGAGCTGTTTTTT
CASSSDTGELFF
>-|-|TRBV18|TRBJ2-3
TGTGCCAGCTCACTGGGACTTTCTGTGTATACGCAGTATTTT
CASSLGLSVYTQYF
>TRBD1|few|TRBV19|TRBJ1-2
TGTGCCAGTAGTTCAACAGGGGCGTACGACTATGGCTACACCTTC
CASSSTGAYDYGYTF
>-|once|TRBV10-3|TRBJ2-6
TGTGCCATCAGTGAAGCGGTTTCTGGGGCCAACGTCCTGACTTTC
CAISEAVSGANVLTF
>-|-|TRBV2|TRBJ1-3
TGTGCCAGCAGTGTAATAGCCGGACTGCTATCTGGAAACACCATATATTTT
CASSVIAGLLSGNTIYF
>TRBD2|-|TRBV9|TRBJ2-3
TGTGCCAGCAGCCCTAGCGGGAACACAGATACGCAGTATTTT
CASSPSGNTDTQYF
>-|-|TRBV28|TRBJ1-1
TGTGCCAGCAGTTTGGCGACAGGAGGAGTGACTGAAGCTTTCTTT
CASSLATGGVTEAFF
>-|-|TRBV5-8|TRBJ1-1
TGTGCCAGCAGCTTAACATTGATTTCCACTGAAGCTTTCTTT
CASSLTLISTEAFF
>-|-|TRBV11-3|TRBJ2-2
TGTGCCAGCAGCTTAGGAGTGGGGGGCACCGGGGAGCTGTTTTTT
CASSLGVGGTGELFF
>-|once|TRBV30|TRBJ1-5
TGTGCCTGGGGAAGGGGGGCAGACAATCAGCCCCAGCATTTT
CAWGRGADNQPQHF